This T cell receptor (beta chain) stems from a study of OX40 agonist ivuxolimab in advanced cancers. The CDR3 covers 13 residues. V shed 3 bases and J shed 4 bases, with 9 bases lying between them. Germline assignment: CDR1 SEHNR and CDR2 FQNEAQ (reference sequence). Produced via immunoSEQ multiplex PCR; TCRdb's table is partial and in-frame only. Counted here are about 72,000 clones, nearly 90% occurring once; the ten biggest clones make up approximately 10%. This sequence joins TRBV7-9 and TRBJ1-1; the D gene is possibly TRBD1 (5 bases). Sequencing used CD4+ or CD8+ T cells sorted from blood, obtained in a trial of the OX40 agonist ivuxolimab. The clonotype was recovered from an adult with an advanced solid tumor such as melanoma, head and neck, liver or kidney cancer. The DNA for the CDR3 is TGTGCCAGCAGCTTTGGGGGGGGCACTGAAGCTTTCTTT. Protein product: CASSFGGGTEAFF.